This T cell receptor (beta chain) was captured by sequencing in a study of control samples from healthy donors and cancer patients. V lost 5 bases to trimming and J lost 1 base, with 14 bases between them. Looked up from germline, CDR1 is LNHDA and CDR2 is SQIVND (reference sequence). The CDR3 extends over 15 amino acids. Produced via immunoSEQ multiplex PCR; TCRdb's table is partial and in-frame only. The data hold about 36,000 clones, with roughly 92% observed a single time. The chain is built from TRBV19 and TRBJ1-1; D is perhaps TRBD1 (6 bases). Sequenced input: PBMCs. This clonotype was obtained from a man aged 35 to 55 with colorectal cancer. CDR3 loop: CASSVQGVGNTEAFF. The CDR3 DNA follows: TGTGCCAGTAGTGTACAGGGAGTAGGGAACACTGAAGCTTTCTTT.